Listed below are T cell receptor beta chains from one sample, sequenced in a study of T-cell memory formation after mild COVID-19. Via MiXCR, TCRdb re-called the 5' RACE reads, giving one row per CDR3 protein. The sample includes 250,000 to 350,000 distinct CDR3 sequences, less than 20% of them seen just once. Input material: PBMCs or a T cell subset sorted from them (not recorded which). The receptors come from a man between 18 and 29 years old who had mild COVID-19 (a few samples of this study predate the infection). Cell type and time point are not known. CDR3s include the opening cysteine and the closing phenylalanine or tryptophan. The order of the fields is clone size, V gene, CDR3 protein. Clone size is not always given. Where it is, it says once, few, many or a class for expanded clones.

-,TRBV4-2,CASSTEAGDTQYF
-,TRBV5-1,CASRPDRGNQPQHF
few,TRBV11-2,CASSITENTEAFF
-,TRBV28,CASSLIQGKGNYGYTF
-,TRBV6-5,CASSYLSGISGNTIYF
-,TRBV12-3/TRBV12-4,CASSSRTGDSPLHF
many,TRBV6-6,CASTLQGGGNQPQHF
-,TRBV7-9,CASRPQGAGYEQYF
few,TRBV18,CASSPTTGANYGYTF
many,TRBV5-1,CASSLIQGNTGELFF
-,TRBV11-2,CASSPLQGWRDQYF
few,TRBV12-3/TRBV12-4,CASSGLAGGNYNEQFF
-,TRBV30,CAGEDRISDEQYF
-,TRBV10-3,CAISESVVVQDSPLHF
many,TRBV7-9,CASSFPGTDTQYF
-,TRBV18,CASSPASTGGTGDTQYF
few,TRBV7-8,CASSMGQQETQYF
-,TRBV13,CASSLLLAGGGETQYF
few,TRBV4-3,CASSQSDSRNQPQHF